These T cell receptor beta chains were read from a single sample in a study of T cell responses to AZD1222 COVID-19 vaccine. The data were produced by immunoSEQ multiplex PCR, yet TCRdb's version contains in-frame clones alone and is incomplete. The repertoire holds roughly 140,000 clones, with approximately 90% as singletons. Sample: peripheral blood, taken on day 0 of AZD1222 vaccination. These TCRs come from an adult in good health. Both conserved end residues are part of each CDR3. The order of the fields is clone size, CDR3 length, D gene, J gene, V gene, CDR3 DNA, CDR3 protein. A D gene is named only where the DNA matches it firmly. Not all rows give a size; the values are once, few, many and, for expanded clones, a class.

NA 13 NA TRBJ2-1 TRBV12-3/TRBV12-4 TGTGCCAGCAGTTCATCTCGGGTTGGGGAGCAGTTCTTC CASSSSRVGEQFF
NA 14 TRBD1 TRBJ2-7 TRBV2 TGTGCCAGCAGTGAAAGGACAGGGGTCTACGAGCAGTACTTC CASSERTGVYEQYF
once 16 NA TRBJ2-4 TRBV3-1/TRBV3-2 TGTGCCAGCAGCCAAGTTAGCGGTATGAGGATAAACATTCAGTACTTC CASSQVSGMRINIQYF
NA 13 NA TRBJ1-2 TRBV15 TGTGCCACCAGCAGAAAGGGGCTGGGGGGCTACACCTTC CATSRKGLGGYTF
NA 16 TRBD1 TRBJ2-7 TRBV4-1 TGCGCCAGCAGCCCGGGACAGGTGTTATCATCCTACGAGCAGTACTTC CASSPGQVLSSYEQYF
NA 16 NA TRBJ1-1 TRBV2 TGTGCCAGCAGTGAGGGGAAGTACAGGGTGAACACTGAAGCTTTCTTT CASSEGKYRVNTEAFF
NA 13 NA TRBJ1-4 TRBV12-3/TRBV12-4 TGTGCCAGCCAAGGGCACAGAAATGAAAAACTGTTTTTT CASQGHRNEKLFF
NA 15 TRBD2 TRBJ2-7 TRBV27 TGTGCCAGCAGACCTCTCCCGGGCGGGAGATACGAGCAGTACTTC CASRPLPGGRYEQYF
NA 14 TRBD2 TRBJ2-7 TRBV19 TGTGCCAGTGGAGGACTAGCGGAGAACTACGAGCAGTACTTC CASGGLAENYEQYF
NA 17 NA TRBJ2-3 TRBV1 TGCACCAGCAGCCAAGGACTAGCGGGGGCTTGCACAGATACGCAGTATTTT CTSSQGLAGACTDTQYF
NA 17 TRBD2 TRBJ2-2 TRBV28 TGTGCCAGCAGTTTATGGGGGACTAGCGGAAACACCGGGGAGCTGTTTTTT CASSLWGTSGNTGELFF
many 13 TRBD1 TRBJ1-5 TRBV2 TGTGCCAGCAAGGGACAGGTCAATCAGCCCCAGCATTTT CASKGQVNQPQHF
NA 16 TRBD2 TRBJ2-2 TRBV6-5 TGTGCCAGCAGTTACACTCCTAGCGGGGGAGCCGGGGAGCTGTTTTTT CASSYTPSGGAGELFF
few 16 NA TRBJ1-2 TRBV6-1 TGTGCCAGCAGTGCCGACACTCCTGAAGCTAACTATGGCTACACCTTC CASSADTPEANYGYTF
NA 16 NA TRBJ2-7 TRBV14 TGTGCCAGCAGCCAAGCTATAGCGAGAGACTCCTACGAGCAGTACTTC CASSQAIARDSYEQYF
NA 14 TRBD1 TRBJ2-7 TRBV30 TGTGCCTGGAGTAAAACAGGGGTCCCCTACGAGCAGTACTTC CAWSKTGVPYEQYF
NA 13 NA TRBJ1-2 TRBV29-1 TGCAGCGTTGAAGAAACAGGGTTCGGAGGCTACACCTTC CSVEETGFGGYTF
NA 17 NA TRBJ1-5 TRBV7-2 TGTGCCAGCAGCTTGTACGGGACTACAGATAGCAATCAGCCCCAGCATTTT CASSLYGTTDSNQPQHF
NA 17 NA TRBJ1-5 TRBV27 TGTGCCAGCAGTTTCGCCCGGACGGGGGTGAACAATCAGCCCCAGCATTTT CASSFARTGVNNQPQHF
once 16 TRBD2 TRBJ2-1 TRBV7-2 TGTGCCAGCAGTAACCGGGACTATTGGTCGGTGAGTGAGCAGTTCTTC CASSNRDYWSVSEQFF
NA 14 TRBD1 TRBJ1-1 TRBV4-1 TGCGCCAGCAGCCAAGCTCGACAGGGGGGGAAAACTTTCTTT CASSQARQGGKTFF
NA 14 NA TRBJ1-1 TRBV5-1 TGCGCCAGCAGCTTGACCCCGGGCCGGGGAGAAGCTTTCTTT CASSLTPGRGEAFF
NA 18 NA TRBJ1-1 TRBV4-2 TGTGCCAGCAGCCAAGATGTGTGGACAATAGGCTTGAACACTGAAGCTTTCTTT CASSQDVWTIGLNTEAFF
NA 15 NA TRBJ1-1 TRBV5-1 TGCGCCAGCAGCTTGGCCGGCAGGGAGAACACTGAAGCTTTCTTT CASSLAGRENTEAFF
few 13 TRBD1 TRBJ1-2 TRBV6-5 TGTGCCAGCAGTAGGGGACAGGTCTATGGCTACACCTTC CASSRGQVYGYTF
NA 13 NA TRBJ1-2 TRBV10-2 TGCGCCAGCAGTTTAGACAAGAACTATGGCTACACCTTC CASSLDKNYGYTF
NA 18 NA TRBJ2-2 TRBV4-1 TGCGCCAGCAGCCAAGTAATGCCCAACTGGGGTGGCACCGGGGAGCTGTTTTTT CASSQVMPNWGGTGELFF
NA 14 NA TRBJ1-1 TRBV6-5 TGTGCCAGCAGTTACGGTGGAGCAAACACTGAAGCTTTCTTT CASSYGGANTEAFF
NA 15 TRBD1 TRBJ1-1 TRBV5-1 TGCGCCAGCAGAAAAAGACAGGGCGCCGACACTGAAGCTTTCTTT CASRKRQGADTEAFF
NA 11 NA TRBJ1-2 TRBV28 TGTGCCAGCAGATCAGGTCTGGGCTACACCTTC CASRSGLGYTF
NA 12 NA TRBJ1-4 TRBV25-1 TGTGCCAGTAGCACCAGGGGTGAAAAACTGTTTTTT CASSTRGEKLFF
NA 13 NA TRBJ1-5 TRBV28 TGTGCCAGCAGATCCCAAGGGGCTCAGCCCCAGCATTTT CASRSQGAQPQHF
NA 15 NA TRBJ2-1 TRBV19 TGTGCCAGTAGTATTTTTGGGAGCTCCTACAATGAGCAGTTCTTC CASSIFGSSYNEQFF
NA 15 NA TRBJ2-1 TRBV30 TGTGCCTGGAGTGTATCACGCGGGACCTACAATGAGCAGTTCTTC CAWSVSRGTYNEQFF
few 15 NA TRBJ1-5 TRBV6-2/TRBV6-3 TGTGCCAGCAGCCTCGGGGGATTAGGCAATCAGCCCCAGCATTTT CASSLGGLGNQPQHF